This T cell receptor beta chain was captured by sequencing in a study of T cell repertoires in cytomegalovirus infection. Study-level information: Shared public TCR beta signatures pointed to both CMV infection and a matching HLA type. The study's findings and limits: The response measured ex vivo was dominated by TCR beta clonotypes (HLA-C-restricted and CMV-specific).

This clonotype has a count of ten or more. Its target is unknown. The CDR3 sequence is 14 residues long. Germline V CDR1 and CDR2: MNHNS, SASEGT. V lost 2 bases and J 0 bases, leaving 5 bases between the germline ends. TCRdb used MiXCR to reprocess the reads, holding one entry per CDR3 protein. The sample includes hundreds of thousands of distinct CDR3 sequences, 9.5% of them seen just once. This receptor was taken from a human donor in good health (CMV status not recorded). Some clones in this sample may be carry-over from other donors' samples. This sequence joins TRBV6-1 and TRBJ1-3; D is unclear. Sequenced: PBMCs. CDR3 region: CASSERSSGNTIYF. The CDR3, as DNA: TGTGCCAGCAGTGAACGCAGCTCTGGAAACACCATATATTTT.